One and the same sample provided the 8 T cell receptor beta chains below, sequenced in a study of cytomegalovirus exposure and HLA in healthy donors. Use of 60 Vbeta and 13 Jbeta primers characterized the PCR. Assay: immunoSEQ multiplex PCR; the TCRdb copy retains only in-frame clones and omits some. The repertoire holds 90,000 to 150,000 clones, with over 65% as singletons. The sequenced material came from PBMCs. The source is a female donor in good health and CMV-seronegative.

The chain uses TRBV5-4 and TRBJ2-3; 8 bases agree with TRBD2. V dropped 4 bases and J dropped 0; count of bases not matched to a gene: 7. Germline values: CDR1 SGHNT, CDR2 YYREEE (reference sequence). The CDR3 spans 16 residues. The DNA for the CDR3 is TGTGCCAGCAGCCCGCGGGGGGCCCATAGCACAGATACGCAGTATTTT. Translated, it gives CASSPRGAHSTDTQYF.

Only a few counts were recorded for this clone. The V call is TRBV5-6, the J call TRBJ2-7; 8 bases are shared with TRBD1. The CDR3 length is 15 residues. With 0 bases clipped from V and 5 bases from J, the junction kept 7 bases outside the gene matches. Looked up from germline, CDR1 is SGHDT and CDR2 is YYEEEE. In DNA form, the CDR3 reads TGTGCCAGCAGCTTGGGACAGGGGCTGTTCCACGAGCAGTACTTC. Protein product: CASSLGQGLFHEQYF.

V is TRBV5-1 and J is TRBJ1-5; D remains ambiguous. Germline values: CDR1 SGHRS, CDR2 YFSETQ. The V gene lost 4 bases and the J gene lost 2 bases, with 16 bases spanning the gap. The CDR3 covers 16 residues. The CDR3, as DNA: TGCGCCAGCAGCCTATTAGGGAGAGAAGGCAATCAGCCCCAGCATTTT. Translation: CASSLLGREGNQPQHF.

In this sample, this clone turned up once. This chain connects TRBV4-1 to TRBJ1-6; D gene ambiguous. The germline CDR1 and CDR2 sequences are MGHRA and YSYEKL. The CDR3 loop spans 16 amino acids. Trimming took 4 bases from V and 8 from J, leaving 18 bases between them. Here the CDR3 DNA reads TGCGCCAGCAGCCGACCGGACGCCCGGAGGGATTCACCCCTCCACTTT. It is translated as CASSRPDARRDSPLHF.

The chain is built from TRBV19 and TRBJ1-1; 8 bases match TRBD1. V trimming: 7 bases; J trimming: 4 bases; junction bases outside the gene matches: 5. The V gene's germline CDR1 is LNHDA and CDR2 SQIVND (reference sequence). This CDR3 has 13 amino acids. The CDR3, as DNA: TGTGCCAGTAACCTACAGGGGGTCACTGAAGCTTTCTTT. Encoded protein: CASNLQGVTEAFF.

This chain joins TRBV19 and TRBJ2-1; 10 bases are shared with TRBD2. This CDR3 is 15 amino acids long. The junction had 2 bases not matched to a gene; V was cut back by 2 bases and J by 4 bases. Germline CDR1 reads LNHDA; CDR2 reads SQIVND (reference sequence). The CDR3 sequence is CASSISGGAYNEQFF. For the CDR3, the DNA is TGTGCCAGTAGTATAAGCGGGGGGGCGTACAATGAGCAGTTCTTC.

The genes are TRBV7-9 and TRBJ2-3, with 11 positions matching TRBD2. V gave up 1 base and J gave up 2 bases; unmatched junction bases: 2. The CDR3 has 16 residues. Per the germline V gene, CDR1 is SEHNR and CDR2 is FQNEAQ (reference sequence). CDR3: CASSLDSGGVTDTQYF. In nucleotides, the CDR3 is TGTGCCAGCAGCTTAGATAGCGGGGGGGTCACAGATACGCAGTATTTT. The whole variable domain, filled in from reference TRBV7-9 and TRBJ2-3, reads DTGVSQNPRHKITKRGQNVTFRCDPISEHNRLYWYRQTLGQGPEFLTYFQNEAQLEKSRLLSDRFSAERPKGSFSTLEIQRTEQGDSAMYLCASSLDSGGVTDTQYFGPGTRLTVL.

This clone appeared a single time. DNA of the CDR3: TGTGCCAGCAGCTCCTCAGATGGGAGCCACTACAATGAGCAGTTCTTC. Translating gives CASSSSDGSHYNEQFF. The chain joins TRBV11-2 to TRBJ2-1; maybe TRBD2 (5 bases). V dropped 4 bases and J dropped 3 bases, with 16 bases sitting between them. The length of the CDR3 is 16 residues. Germline assignment: CDR1 SGHAT and CDR2 FQNNGV.